This T cell receptor (beta chain) is drawn from a study of T cells after yellow fever vaccination. Study results and caveats: Most primary-vaccination clones recurred post-booster (around 97% CD4, roughly 90% CD8). Abundant contaminating clonotypes from the bulk population could appear in FACS-sorted repertoires.

Using its own MiXCR run on the 5' RACE reads, TCRdb lists one record per CDR3 protein. The sample has 610,000 or so distinct CDR3 sequences; approximately 13% are singletons. This clonotype was seen more than once but under ten times. Its antigen is undetermined. The CDR3 spans 14 residues. The V gene lost 1 base and the J gene lost 2 bases, with 11 bases spanning the gap. From germline, CDR1 is DFQATT and CDR2 SNEGSKA (reference sequence). The genes are TRBV20-1 and TRBJ1-1, with D unclear. This sample comprised PBMCs, obtained on the day of the yellow fever booster vaccination. The sequence came from a young man who received the YFV17D yellow fever vaccine. CDR3 coding DNA: TGCAGTGCTAGAGCCTCAGGAGCCAACACTGAAGCTTTCTTT. It codes for CSARASGANTEAFF.